This entry features one T cell receptor beta chain sequence. Germline loops: CDR1 SQVTM, CDR2 ANQGSEA. This CDR3 region has 14 residues. Trimming took off 7 bases at V and 4 bases at J, with 18 bases between the two ends. The data were obtained in a study of shared clonotypes between healthy human individuals. Genomic DNA (from each subset) was split evenly across several immunoSEQ plates. Repertoires were generated with immunoSEQ multiplex PCR, while TCRdb's copy carries only in-frame clones and drops some. The table includes approximately 330,000 clones, less than 85% detected once. The chain recombines TRBV29-1 with TRBJ2-3; D might be TRBD2 (6 bases). Sequencing was done on a sample of memory CD4+ T cells sorted from blood. Subset described: CD45RA-negative fraction. The receptor was isolated from a man aged 25-45 years in good health. CDR3 in DNA: TGCAGCGCTACGGGACTGGGGGGACCAGATACGCAGTATTTT. Its protein product is CSATGLGGPDTQYF.